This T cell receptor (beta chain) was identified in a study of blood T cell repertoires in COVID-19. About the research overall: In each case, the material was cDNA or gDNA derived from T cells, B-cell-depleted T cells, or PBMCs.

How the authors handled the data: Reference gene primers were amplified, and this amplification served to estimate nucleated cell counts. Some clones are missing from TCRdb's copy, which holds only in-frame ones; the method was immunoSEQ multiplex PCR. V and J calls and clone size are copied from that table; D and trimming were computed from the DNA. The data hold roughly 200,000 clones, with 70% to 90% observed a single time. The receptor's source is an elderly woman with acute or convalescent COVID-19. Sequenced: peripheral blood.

The CDR3 is CASSSITRGQGTPRNTEAFF. The CDR3 coding sequence is TGTGCCAGCAGCTCCATCACCCGGGGACAGGGAACACCCAGGAACACTGAAGCTTTCTTT. The chain couples TRBV7-6 to TRBJ1-1; 9 bases are shared with TRBD1. The CDR3 has 20 residues. Germline V gives CDR1 SGHVS, CDR2 FNYEAQ. With V trimmed by 4 bases and J by 1 base, 19 bases remained unmatched.